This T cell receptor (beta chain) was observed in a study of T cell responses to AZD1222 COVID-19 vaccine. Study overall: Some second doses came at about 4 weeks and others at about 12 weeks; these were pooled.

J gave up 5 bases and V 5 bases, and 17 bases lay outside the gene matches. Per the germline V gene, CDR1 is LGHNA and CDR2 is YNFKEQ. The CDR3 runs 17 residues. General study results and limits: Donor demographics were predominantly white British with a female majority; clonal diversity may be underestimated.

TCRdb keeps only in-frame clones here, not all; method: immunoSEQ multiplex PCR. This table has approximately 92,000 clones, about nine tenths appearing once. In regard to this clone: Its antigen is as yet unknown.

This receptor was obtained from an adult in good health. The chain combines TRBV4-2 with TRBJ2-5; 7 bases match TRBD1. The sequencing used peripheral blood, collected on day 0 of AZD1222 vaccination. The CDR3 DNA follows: TGTGCCAGCAGCAACATGGGCGCAGGGGGATTTTTGGAGACCCAGTACTTC. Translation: CASSNMGAGGFLETQYF.